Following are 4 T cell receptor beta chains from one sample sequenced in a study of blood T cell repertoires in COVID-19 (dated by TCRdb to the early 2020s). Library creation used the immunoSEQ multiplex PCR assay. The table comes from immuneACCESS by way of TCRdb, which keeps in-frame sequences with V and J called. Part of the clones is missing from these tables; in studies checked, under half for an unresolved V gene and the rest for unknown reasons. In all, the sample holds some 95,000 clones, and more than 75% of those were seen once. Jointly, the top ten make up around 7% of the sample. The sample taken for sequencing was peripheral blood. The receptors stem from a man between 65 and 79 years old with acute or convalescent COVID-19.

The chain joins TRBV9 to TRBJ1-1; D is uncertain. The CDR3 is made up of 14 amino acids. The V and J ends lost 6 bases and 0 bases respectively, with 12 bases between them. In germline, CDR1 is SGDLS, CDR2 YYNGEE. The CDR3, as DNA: TGTGCCAGCACCCTAGACGGGGTGAACACTGAAGCTTTCTTT. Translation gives CASTLDGVNTEAFF.

The CDR3 reads CASSLPGQVNTEAFF. In nucleotides, the CDR3 is TGTGCCAGCAGTCTACCCGGACAGGTGAACACTGAAGCTTTCTTT. The chain links TRBV28 to TRBJ1-1; 7 bases map to TRBD1. The J segment lost 0 bases and the V segment lost 5 bases, leaving 6 bases of the junction unmatched. In germline, CDR1 is MDHEN, CDR2 SYDVKM. This CDR3 has 15 residues.

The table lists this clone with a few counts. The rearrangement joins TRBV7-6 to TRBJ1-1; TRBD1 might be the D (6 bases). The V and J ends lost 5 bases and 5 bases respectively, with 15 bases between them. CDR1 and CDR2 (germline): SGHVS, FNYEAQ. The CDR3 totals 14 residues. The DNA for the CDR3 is TGTGCCAGCAGCCTGACACAGGGTGAGACTGAAGCTTTCTTT. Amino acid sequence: CASSLTQGETEAFF.

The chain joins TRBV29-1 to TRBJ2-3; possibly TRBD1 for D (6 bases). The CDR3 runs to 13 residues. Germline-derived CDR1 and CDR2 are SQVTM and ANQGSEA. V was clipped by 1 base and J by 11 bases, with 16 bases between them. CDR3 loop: CSVEAPGVGRQYF. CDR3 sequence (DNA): TGCAGCGTTGAAGCGCCAGGGGTTGGTAGGCAGTATTTT.